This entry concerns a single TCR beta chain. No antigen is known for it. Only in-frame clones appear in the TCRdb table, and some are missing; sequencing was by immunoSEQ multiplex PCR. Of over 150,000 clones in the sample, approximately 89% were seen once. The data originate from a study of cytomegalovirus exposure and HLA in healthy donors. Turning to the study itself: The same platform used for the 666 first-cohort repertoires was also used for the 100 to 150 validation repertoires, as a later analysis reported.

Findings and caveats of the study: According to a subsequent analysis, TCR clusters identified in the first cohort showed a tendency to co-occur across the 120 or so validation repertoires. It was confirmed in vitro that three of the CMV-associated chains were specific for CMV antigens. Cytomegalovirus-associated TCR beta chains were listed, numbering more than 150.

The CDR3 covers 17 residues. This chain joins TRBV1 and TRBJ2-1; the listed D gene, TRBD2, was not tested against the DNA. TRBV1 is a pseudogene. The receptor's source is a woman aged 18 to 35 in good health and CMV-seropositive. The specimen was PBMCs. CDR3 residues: CTSSPFRLAAADNEQFF. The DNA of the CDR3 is TGCACCAGCAGCCCTTTCCGACTAGCGGCAGCCGATAATGAGCAGTTCTTC.